This T cell receptor (beta chain) stems from a study of shared clonotypes between healthy human individuals. About the research overall: Aged between 18 and 49, the donors were two women and a few men. Points from the study as a whole: An anticipated effect of sequencing depth on clonotype sharing among donors was recognized. The sampled material consisted only of blood, and tissue repertoires are likely to differ.

This clone was counted only a few times. Its matching antigen is unknown. Between the trimmed V and J ends, which lost 2 bases and 6 bases, there was a span of 14 bases. The CDR3 is 14 amino acids. CDR1 SGHRS and CDR2 YFSETQ come from the germline V gene. Caucasian adults residing in Nashville, Tennessee made up all the donors. The data were produced by immunoSEQ multiplex PCR, yet TCRdb's version contains in-frame clones alone and is incomplete. This table holds nearly 500,000 clones, roughly four fifths found once. This TCR was recovered from a middle-aged woman in good health. Some clones in this sample may be carry-over from other donors' samples. The rearrangement uses TRBV5-1 and TRBJ1-1; no reliable D call. The specimen sequenced was PBMCs. CDR3 protein: CASSFLSQEAEAFF. The DNA for the CDR3 is TGCGCCAGCAGCTTTCTCTCCCAGGAGGCTGAAGCTTTCTTT.